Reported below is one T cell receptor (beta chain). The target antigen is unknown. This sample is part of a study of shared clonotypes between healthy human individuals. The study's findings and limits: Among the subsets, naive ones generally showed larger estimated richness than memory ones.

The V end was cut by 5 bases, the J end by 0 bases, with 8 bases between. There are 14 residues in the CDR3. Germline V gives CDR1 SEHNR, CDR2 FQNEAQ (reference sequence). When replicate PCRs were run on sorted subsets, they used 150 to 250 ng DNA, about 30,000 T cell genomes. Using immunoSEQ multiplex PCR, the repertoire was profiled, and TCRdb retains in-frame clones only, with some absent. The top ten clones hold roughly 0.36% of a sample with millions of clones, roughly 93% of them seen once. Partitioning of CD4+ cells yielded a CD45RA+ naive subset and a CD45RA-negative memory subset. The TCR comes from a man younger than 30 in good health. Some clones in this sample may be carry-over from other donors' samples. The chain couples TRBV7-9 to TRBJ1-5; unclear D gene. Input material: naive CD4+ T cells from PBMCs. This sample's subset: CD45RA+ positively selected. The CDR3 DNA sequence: TGTGCCAGCAGCGGGCAATATAGCAATCAGCCCCAGCATTTT. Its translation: CASSGQYSNQPQHF.